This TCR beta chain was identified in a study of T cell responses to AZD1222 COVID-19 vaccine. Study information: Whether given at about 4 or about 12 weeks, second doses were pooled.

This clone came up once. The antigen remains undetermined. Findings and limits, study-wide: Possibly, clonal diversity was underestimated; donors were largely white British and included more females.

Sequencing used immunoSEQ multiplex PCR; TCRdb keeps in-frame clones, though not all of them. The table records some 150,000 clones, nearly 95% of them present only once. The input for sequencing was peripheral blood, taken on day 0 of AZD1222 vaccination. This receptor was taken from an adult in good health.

The CDR3 sequence is CASSSDSNQPQHF. The DNA for the CDR3 is TGTGCCAGCAGCTCGGACAGCAATCAGCCCCAGCATTTT. This chain joins TRBV7-3 and TRBJ1-5; unclear D gene. V was clipped by 4 bases and J by 1 base, with 5 bases between them. CDR1 SGHTA and CDR2 FQGTGA come from the germline V gene. The CDR3 is 13 amino acids.